Each of the 19 T cell receptor beta chains below was sequenced from the same sample in a study of T cell responses to AZD1222 COVID-19 vaccine. The protocol was immunoSEQ multiplex PCR, while the TCRdb copy is restricted to in-frame clones and leaves out a portion. The top ten clones hold around 0.6% of a sample with 240,000 or so clones, 93% of them seen once. The sequencing here drew on peripheral blood, taken on day 0 of AZD1222 vaccination. Source of these receptors: an adult in good health.

J is TRBJ2-7 and V is TRBV9, with TRBD2 matching 7 bases. The CDR3 covers 14 residues. Germline V gene sequence: CDR1 SGDLS, CDR2 YYNGEE. Trimming cost V 4 bases and J 6 bases; bases outside gene matches: 10. Here the CDR3 DNA reads TGTGCCAGCAGCTTCAGGGACTACTCGGGCGAGCAGTACTTC. Protein product: CASSFRDYSGEQYF.

This chain links TRBV29-1 with TRBJ1-1; 7 bases align to TRBD1. Germline CDR1 SQVTM, CDR2 ANQGSEA. The junction had 7 bases not matched to a gene; V was cut back by 1 base and J by 5 bases. The CDR3 runs to 14 residues. CDR3 coding DNA: TGCAGCGTTGAAGGACAGGGAGGGTTGACTGAAGCTTTCTTT. It translates to CSVEGQGGLTEAFF. The entire variable domain, with the rest obtained from reference TRBV29-1 and TRBJ1-1, is as follows: SAVISQKPSRDICQRGTSLTIQCQVDSQVTMMFWYRQQPGQSLTLIATANQGSEATYESGFVIDKFPISRPNLTFSTLTVSNMSPEDSSIYLCSVEGQGGLTEAFFGQGTRLTVV.

The chain carries TRBV7-8 and TRBJ2-7; 13 nucleotides align to TRBD2. The CDR3 has 16 residues. In germline, CDR1 is SGHVS, CDR2 FQNEAQ. After removal of 4 bases from V and 2 bases from J, the junction contained 5 bases not matched to a gene. The CDR3 sequence: CASSSPLAGGPYEQYF. The CDR3 DNA reads TGTGCCAGCAGCTCCCCACTAGCGGGAGGGCCCTACGAGCAGTACTTC.

The J gene is TRBJ1-2, the V gene TRBV28; possibly TRBD1 for D (5 bases). The CDR3 runs to 14 residues. V was cut by 6 bases and J by 2 bases, with 13 bases left in between. CDR1 MDHEN and CDR2 SYDVKM come from the germline V gene. The CDR3 sequence is CASRSPTDNYGYTF. The CDR3 bases are TGTGCCAGCAGATCCCCGACAGACAACTATGGCTACACCTTC.

V gene TRBV2 combines with J gene TRBJ1-1; D remains unclear. Looked up from germline, CDR1 is SNHLY and CDR2 is FYNNEI. The CDR3 covers 13 residues. The germline V and J ends were trimmed by 6 bases and 0 bases, with 8 bases remaining between them. CDR3 amino acids: CASRARMNTEAFF. The CDR3 region has the DNA TGTGCCAGCAGGGCGCGGATGAACACTGAAGCTTTCTTT.

The chain employs TRBV5-1 and TRBJ2-1; D is possibly TRBD2 (6 bases). From germline, CDR1 is SGHRS and CDR2 YFSETQ. The length of the CDR3 is 14 residues. V was shortened by 0 bases and J by 14 bases, with 18 bases between the two germline ends. CDR3 DNA sequence: TGCGCCAGCAGCTTGGAACGGCATACAAGGGAGGAGTTCTTC. This encodes CASSLERHTREEFF. The full variable domain, in which reference TRBV5-1 and TRBJ2-1 provide the parts outside the CDR3, is KAGVTQTPRYLIKTRGQQVTLSCSPISGHRSVSWYQQTPGQGLQFLFEYFSETQRNKGNFPGRFSGRQFSNSRSEMNVSTLELGDSALYLCASSLERHTREEFFGPGTRLTVL.

The chain links TRBV5-1 to TRBJ2-7; TRBD1 is a possible D gene (6 bases). The CDR3 has 13 residues. With 3 bases removed from V and 5 bases from J, the gap between germline ends came to 12 bases. Germline values: CDR1 SGHRS, CDR2 YFSETQ. CDR3 in amino acids: CASSSQGSDEQYF. In DNA form, the CDR3 reads TGCGCCAGCAGCTCGCAGGGGTCCGACGAGCAGTACTTC.

The chain joins TRBV6-4 to TRBJ2-3; 10 bases line up with TRBD1. The germline gives CDR1 MRHNA, CDR2 SNTAGT. The CDR3 runs 16 residues. Trimming at V came to 3 bases and at J to 4 bases, leaving 7 bases not matched to a gene. DNA for the CDR3: TGTGCCAGCAGTGATTCCGGGACAGGGGACGCAGATACGCAGTATTTT. It specifies CASSDSGTGDADTQYF.

This chain links TRBV11-3 with TRBJ2-1; 9 bases line up with TRBD2. Germline trimming cut 0 bases from V and 13 bases from J; bases unmatched to any gene: 4. Germline CDR1 and CDR2: SGHNT and YENEEA. The CDR3 loop spans 13 amino acids. The chain's CDR3 is CASSLDGTSRQFF. In DNA form, the CDR3 reads TGTGCCAGCAGCTTAGATGGGACTAGCAGACAGTTCTTC.

The chain recombines TRBV2 with TRBJ1-5; D may be TRBD1 (5 bases). Trimming left V 5 bases short and J 0 bases short, with 11 bases between. Germline lookup yields CDR1 SNHLY and CDR2 FYNNEI. The CDR3 has 15 amino acids. This CDR3 reads CASSPGTPSNQPQHF. The DNA of the CDR3 is TGTGCCAGCAGTCCGGGGACCCCTAGCAATCAGCCCCAGCATTTT.

This chain connects TRBV27 to TRBJ1-5, with a tentative D call TRBD1 (5 bases). This CDR3 comprises 15 residues. With 0 bases removed from V and 6 bases from J, the gap between germline ends came to 12 bases. Germline V gene data show CDR1 as MNHEY and CDR2 as SMNVEV (reference sequence). DNA for the CDR3: TGTGCCAGCAGTTTATCGGGCAGGGTGGGTCAGCCCCAGCATTTT. This sequence encodes CASSLSGRVGQPQHF.

This chain joins TRBV10-1 and TRBJ1-1, with D perhaps TRBD1 (6 bases). Germline CDR1 WNHNN, CDR2 SYGVQD (reference sequence). The CDR3 is made up of 15 amino acids. Trimming stripped 2 bases from V and 2 bases from J, with 12 bases between. The CDR3 DNA reads TGCGCCAGCAGTGAGAATGTGGGGGCTAACACTGAAGCTTTCTTT. Its translation is CASSENVGANTEAFF.

The V call is TRBV4-2, the J call TRBJ1-5; D uncertain. V was cut by 1 base and J by 5 bases, with 12 bases left in between. The V gene's germline CDR1 is LGHNA and CDR2 YNFKEQ. The CDR3 has 15 amino acids. The CDR3 DNA is TGTGCCAGCAGCCAAGGTTTCCTCGGGGATCAGCCCCAGCATTTT. Translated, it gives CASSQGFLGDQPQHF.

The chain combines TRBV4-2 with TRBJ2-6; TRBD1 agrees at 9 bases. The CDR3 consists of 18 residues. Trimming cost V 6 bases and J 4 bases; bases outside gene matches: 13. Per germline, CDR1 LGHNA and CDR2 YNFKEQ. The CDR3 loop reads CASSLGDRVYSGANVLTF. The CDR3 nucleotides are TGTGCCAGCAGTTTAGGGGACAGGGTGTACTCAGGGGCCAACGTCCTGACTTTC.

The chain employs TRBV15 and TRBJ2-1; weak D call: TRBD1 (5 bases). Trimming cost V 6 bases and J 7 bases, with 10 bases left between them. Germline V lookup: CDR1 LNHNV, CDR2 YYDKDF (reference sequence). The CDR3 runs to 12 residues. CDR3: CATSTGINEQFF. CDR3 nucleotides: TGTGCCACCAGTACAGGAATAAATGAGCAGTTCTTC.

CDR3 in amino acids: CASGPTGNQPQHF. CDR3 in DNA: TGTGCCAGCGGACCGACCGGCAATCAGCCCCAGCATTTT. This chain joins TRBV2 and TRBJ1-5; D not certain. The V gene's germline CDR1 is SNHLY and CDR2 FYNNEI. This CDR3 has 13 amino acids. Trimming took 8 bases from V and 2 from J, leaving 10 bases between them. The full variable domain, rest sourced from reference TRBV2 and TRBJ1-5, is EPEVTQTPSHQVTQMGQEVILRCVPISNHLYFYWYRQILGQKVEFLVSFYNNEISEKSEIFDDQFSVERPDGSNFTLKIRSTKLEDSAMYFCASGPTGNQPQHFGDGTRLSIL.

J is TRBJ2-2 and V is TRBV7-9, with D uncertain. V was pared by 3 bases and J by 6 bases, with 11 bases between. This CDR3 spans 14 amino acids. Germline V gene sequence: CDR1 SEHNR, CDR2 FQNEAQ (reference sequence). CDR3 in amino acids: CASSFWDRAGELFF. CDR3 DNA: TGTGCCAGCAGCTTCTGGGATCGGGCCGGGGAGCTGTTTTTT.

Concerning this clone: Distinct nucleotide sequences in the sample also encode this CDR3. V and J are TRBV9 and TRBJ2-3; a weak D match, TRBD2 (5 bases). This CDR3 comprises 15 residues. Trimming left V 2 bases short and J 1 base short, with 11 bases between. In germline, CDR1 is SGDLS, CDR2 YYNGEE. CDR3 amino acids: CASSVGSGGTDTQYF. As DNA, the CDR3 is TGTGCCAGCAGCGTGGGATCCGGGGGCACAGATACGCAGTATTTT.

The chain has TRBV7-9 and TRBJ2-7, with 7 bases matching TRBD1. CDR3 length equals 14 residues. Germline V gene lookup returns CDR1 SEHNR and CDR2 FQNEAQ (reference sequence). The junction had 3 bases not matched to a gene; V was cut back by 0 bases and J by 4 bases. CDR3 coding DNA: TGTGCCAGCAGCTTAGCTAGGGACAGTTACGAGCAGTACTTC. Translation: CASSLARDSYEQYF.